This T cell receptor (beta chain) was retrieved from a study of cytomegalovirus exposure and HLA in healthy donors. In this sample, this clone turned up a few times. Its target is unknown. General study points: A later analysis found first-cohort TCR clusters tended to co-occur in the approximately 120 validation repertoires. Cytomegalovirus-associated TCR beta chains were listed, numbering around 150.

The CDR3 runs 12 residues. CDR1 is SQVTM and CDR2 is ANQGSEA in the germline V gene. The germline V and J ends were trimmed by 4 bases and 8 bases, with 14 bases remaining between them. Assay used: immunoSEQ multiplex PCR; TCRdb lists only in-frame clones, some missing. The table shows approximately 200,000 clones, with approximately 82% occurring only once. The sequence was obtained from a woman aged 30 to 39 in good health and CMV-seropositive. The specimen sequenced was PBMCs. The chain uses TRBV29-1 and TRBJ1-2, with a weak D call TRBD1 (5 bases). The CDR3 coding sequence is TGCAGCGTTGCTTATGCGGGGGACGGCTACACCTTC. It codes for CSVAYAGDGYTF.